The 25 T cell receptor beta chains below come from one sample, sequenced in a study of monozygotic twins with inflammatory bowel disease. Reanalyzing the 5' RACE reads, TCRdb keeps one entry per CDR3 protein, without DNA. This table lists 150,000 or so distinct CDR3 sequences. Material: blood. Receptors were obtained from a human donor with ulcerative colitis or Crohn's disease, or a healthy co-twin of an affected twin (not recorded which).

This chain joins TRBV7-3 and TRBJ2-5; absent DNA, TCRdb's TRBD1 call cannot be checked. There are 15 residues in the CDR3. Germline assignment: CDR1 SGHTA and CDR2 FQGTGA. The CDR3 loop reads CASSLGGQNGETQYF. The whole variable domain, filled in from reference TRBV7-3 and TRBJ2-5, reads GAGVSQTPSNKVTEKGKYVELRCDPISGHTALYWYRQSLGQGPEFLIYFQGTGAADDSGLPNDRFFAVRPEGSVSTLKIQRTERGDSAVYLCASSLGGQNGETQYFGPGTRLLVL.

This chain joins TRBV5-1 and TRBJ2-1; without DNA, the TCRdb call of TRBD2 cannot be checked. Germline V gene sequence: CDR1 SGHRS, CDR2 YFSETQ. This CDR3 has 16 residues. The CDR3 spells CASSLARSSGSGEQFF.

CDR3 protein: CASSIGESVDTQYF. V is TRBV19 and J is TRBJ2-3; TCRdb returns TRBD2, unconfirmable since there is no DNA. This CDR3 spans 14 amino acids. Germline CDR1 LNHDA, CDR2 SQIVND (reference sequence). The full variable domain, with the rest looked up from reference TRBV19 and TRBJ2-3, is DGGITQSPKYLFRKEGQNVTLSCEQNLNHDAMYWYRQDPGQGLRLIYYSQIVNDFQKGDIAEGYSVSREKKESFPLTVTSAQKNPTAFYLCASSIGESVDTQYFGPGTRLTVL.

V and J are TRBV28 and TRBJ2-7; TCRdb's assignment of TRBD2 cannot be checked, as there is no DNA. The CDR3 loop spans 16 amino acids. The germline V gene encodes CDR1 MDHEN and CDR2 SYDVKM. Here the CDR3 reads CASTRSFGYSSYEQYF.

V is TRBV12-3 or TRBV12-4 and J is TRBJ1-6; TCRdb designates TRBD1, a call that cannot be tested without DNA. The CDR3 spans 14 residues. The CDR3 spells CASSFGGANSPLHF.

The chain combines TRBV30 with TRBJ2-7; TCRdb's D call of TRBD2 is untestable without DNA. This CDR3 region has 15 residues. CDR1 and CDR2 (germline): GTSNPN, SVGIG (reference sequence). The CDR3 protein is CAWSGAAGIPYEQYF. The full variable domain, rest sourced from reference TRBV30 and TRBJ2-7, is SQTIHQWPATLVQPVGSPLSLECTVEGTSNPNLYWYRQAAGRGLQLLFYSVGIGQISSEVPQNLSASRPQDRQFILSSKKLLLSDSGFYLCAWSGAAGIPYEQYFGPGTRLTVT.

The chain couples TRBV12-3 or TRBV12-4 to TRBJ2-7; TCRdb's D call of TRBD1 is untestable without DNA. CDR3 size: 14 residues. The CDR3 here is CASSNRGSAYEQYF.

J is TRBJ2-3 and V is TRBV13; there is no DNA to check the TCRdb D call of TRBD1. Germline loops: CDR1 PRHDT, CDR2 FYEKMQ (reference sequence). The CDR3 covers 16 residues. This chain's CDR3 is CASSALVQGDTDTQYF.

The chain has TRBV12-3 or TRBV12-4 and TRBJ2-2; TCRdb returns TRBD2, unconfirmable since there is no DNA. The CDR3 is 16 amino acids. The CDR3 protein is CASSLGLAGVTGELFF.

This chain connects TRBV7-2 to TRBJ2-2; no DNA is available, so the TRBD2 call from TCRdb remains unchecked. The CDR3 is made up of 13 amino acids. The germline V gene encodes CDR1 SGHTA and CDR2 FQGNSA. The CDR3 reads CASSAALTGELFF.

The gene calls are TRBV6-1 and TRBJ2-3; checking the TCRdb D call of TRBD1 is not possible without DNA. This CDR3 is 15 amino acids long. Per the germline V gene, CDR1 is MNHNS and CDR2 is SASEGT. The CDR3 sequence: CASSLDRISTDTQYF.

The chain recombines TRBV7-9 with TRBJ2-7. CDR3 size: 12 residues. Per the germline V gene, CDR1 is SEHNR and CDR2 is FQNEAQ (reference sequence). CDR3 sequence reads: CASSPFIYEQYF.

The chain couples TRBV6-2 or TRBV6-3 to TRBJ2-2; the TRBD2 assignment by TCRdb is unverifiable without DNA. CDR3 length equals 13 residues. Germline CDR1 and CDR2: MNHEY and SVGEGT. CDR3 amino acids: CASERDLAGELFF.

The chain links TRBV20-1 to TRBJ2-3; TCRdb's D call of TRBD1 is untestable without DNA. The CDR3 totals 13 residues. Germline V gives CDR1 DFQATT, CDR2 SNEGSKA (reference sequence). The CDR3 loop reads CSARIGGSDTQYF.

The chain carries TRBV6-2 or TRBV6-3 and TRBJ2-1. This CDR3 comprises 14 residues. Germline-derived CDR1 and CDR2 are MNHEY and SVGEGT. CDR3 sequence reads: CASRLGRLGNEQFF.

The CDR3 loop reads CASSSRDRYQRTDTQYF. The V and J genes are TRBV6-2 or TRBV6-3 and TRBJ2-3; TCRdb selects TRBD1, and the lack of DNA leaves this call unchecked. Germline V lookup: CDR1 MNHEY, CDR2 SVGEGT. The CDR3 totals 17 residues.

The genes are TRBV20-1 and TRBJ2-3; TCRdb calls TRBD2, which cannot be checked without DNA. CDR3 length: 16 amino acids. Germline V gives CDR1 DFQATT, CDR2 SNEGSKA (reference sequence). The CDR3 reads CSASPSGRAVTDTQYF.

CDR3 sequence reads: CATSDQTGGSSNQPQHF. The rearrangement links TRBV24-1 to TRBJ1-5; TCRdb lists TRBD1, though no DNA is available to test this call. The CDR3 is made up of 17 amino acids. Germline loops: CDR1 KGHDR, CDR2 SFDVKD.

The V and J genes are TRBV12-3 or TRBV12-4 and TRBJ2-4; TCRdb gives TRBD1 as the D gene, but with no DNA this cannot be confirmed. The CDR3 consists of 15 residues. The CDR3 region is CASSPQGQAKNIQYF.

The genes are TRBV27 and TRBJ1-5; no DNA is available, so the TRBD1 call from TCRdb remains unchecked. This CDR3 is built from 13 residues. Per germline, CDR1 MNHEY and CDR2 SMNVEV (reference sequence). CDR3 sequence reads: CASSLPGGQPQHF.

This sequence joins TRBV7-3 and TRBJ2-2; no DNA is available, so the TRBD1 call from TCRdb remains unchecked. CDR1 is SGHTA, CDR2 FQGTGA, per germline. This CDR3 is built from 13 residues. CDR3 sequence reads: CASSLRQAGELFF.

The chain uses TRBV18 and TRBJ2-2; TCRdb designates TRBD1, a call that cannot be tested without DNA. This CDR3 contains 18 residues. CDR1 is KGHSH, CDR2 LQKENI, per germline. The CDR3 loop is CASSPGTGLGANTGELFF.

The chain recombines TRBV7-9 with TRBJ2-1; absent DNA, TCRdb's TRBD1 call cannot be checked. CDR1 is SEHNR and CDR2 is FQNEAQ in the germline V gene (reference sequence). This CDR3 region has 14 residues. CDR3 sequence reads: CASSLVDRDNEQFF.

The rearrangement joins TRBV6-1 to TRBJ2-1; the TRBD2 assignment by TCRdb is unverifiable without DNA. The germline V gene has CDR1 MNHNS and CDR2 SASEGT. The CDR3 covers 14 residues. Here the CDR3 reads CASRSTSGSHEQFF.

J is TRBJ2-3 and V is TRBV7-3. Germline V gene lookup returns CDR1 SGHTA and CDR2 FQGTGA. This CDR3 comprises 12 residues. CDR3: CASSFETDTQYF.